This TCR beta chain was identified in a study of T-cell memory formation after mild COVID-19. In this sample, this clonotype turned up a few times. MiXCR was run by TCRdb on the 5' RACE reads, yielding one entry per CDR3 protein. This sample has fewer than 400,000 distinct CDR3 sequences, with 16% found just once. CDR1 is SGDLS and CDR2 is YYNGEE in the germline V gene. Between the trimmed V and J ends, which lost 5 bases and 0 bases, there was a span of 17 bases. The CDR3 runs to 17 residues. The TCR comes from a man between 18 and 29 years old who had mild COVID-19 (a few samples of this study predate the infection). Cell type and time point are not known. This rearrangement joins TRBV9 to TRBJ1-4; D may be TRBD1 (6 bases). Material: PBMCs or a T cell subset sorted from them (not recorded which). CDR3 DNA: TGTGCCAGCAGTGGAGGGGGGCCTGGGGCAACTAATGAAAAACTGTTTTTT. Its translation: CASSGGGPGATNEKLFF.